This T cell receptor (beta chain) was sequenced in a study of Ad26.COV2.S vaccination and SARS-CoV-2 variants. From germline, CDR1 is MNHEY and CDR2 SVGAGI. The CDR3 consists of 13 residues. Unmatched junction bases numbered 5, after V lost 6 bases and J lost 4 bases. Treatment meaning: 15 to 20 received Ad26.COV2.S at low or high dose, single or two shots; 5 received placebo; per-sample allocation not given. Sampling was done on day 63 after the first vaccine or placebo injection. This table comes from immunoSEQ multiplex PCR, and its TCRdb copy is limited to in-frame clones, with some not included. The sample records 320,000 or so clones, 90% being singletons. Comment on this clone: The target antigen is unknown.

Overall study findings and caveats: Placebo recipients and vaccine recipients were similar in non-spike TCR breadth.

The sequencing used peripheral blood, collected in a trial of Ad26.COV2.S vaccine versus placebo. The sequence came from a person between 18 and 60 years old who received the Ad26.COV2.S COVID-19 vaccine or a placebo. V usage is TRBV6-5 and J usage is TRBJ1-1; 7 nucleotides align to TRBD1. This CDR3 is CASRRQGSTEAFF. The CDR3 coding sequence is TGTGCCAGCAGGAGACAGGGCTCCACTGAAGCTTTCTTT.